This passage covers 27 T cell receptor beta chains from one sample sequenced in a study of blood T cell repertoires in COVID-19. The repertoire was sequenced with immunoSEQ multiplex PCR; TCRdb's copy has only in-frame clones and lacks some. The sample includes under 95,000 clones, under 85% of them seen just once. The source material was peripheral blood. These receptors all come from a woman aged 65 to 85 with acute or convalescent COVID-19.

This clone was picked up one time. V usage is TRBV24-1 and J usage is TRBJ2-3; the D gene is possibly TRBD2 (5 bases). V was clipped by 9 bases and J by 1 base, with 10 bases between them. CDR3 length equals 13 residues. Germline loops: CDR1 KGHDR, CDR2 SFDVKD. The CDR3 here is CATAQRGTDTQYF. The CDR3 DNA reads as TGTGCCACCGCGCAGAGGGGCACAGATACGCAGTATTTT.

The J gene is TRBJ1-4, the V gene TRBV5-6; 9 nucleotides match TRBD1. After removal of 2 bases from V and 7 bases from J, the junction contained 6 bases not matched to a gene. The CDR3 has 15 amino acids. Germline assignment: CDR1 SGHDT and CDR2 YYEEEE. In DNA, the CDR3 is TGTGCCAGCAGCTTAACAGGGGGCAGCGGTGAAAAACTGTTTTTT. Its protein is CASSLTGGSGEKLFF.

There are a few counts of this clone. The genes are TRBV15 and TRBJ2-3, with 8 bases identical to TRBD2. Germline lookup yields CDR1 LNHNV and CDR2 YYDKDF (reference sequence). Trimming removed 8 bases from V and 3 bases from J; junction bases left unmatched: 7. The CDR3 has 14 amino acids. CDR3: CATRGGAGTDTQYF. CDR3 coding DNA: TGTGCCACCCGGGGGGGGGCAGGGACAGATACGCAGTATTTT.

V and J are TRBV28 and TRBJ2-6; the match to TRBD1 covers 7 bases. J gave up 2 bases and V 7 bases, and 5 bases lay outside the gene matches. The CDR3 is made up of 15 amino acids. Germline V gene data show CDR1 as MDHEN and CDR2 as SYDVKM. CDR3 DNA: TGTGCCAGCAATTCACAGGGGACTGGGGCCAACGTCCTGACTTTC. The encoded protein is CASNSQGTGANVLTF.

V usage is TRBV11-3 and J usage is TRBJ1-2, with 7 bases that match TRBD1. V shed 4 bases, J shed 3 bases, and the junction held 17 bases outside the gene matches. CDR3 length: 18 residues. Germline assignment: CDR1 SGHNT and CDR2 YENEEA. The CDR3 protein is CASSSGISLTGTDYGYTF. The CDR3 coding sequence is TGTGCCAGCAGCTCAGGGATCTCCCTGACAGGGACCGACTATGGCTACACCTTC.

This chain uses TRBV5-1 with TRBJ1-4; the match to TRBD1 covers 7 bases. CDR3 length: 15 amino acids. Trimming at V came to 5 bases and at J to 6 bases, leaving 10 bases not matched to a gene. Germline CDR1 is SGHRS and CDR2 is YFSETQ. The CDR3 loop is CASSKGGGFDEKLFF. CDR3 nucleotides: TGCGCCAGCAGTAAAGGAGGGGGCTTCGATGAAAAACTGTTTTTT.

The chain links TRBV19 to TRBJ1-1; no reliable D call. Germline V CDR1 and CDR2: LNHDA, SQIVND (reference sequence). The CDR3 consists of 13 residues. Between the trimmed V and J ends, which lost 7 bases and 1 base, there was a span of 10 bases. This CDR3 reads CASTHAENTEAFF. The DNA for the CDR3 is TGTGCCAGTACCCACGCGGAGAACACTGAAGCTTTCTTT.

The V gene is TRBV13, the J gene TRBJ1-1; TRBD1 matches 8 bases. The V gene's germline CDR1 is PRHDT and CDR2 FYEKMQ (reference sequence). The CDR3 has 15 amino acids. V gave up 2 bases and J gave up 4 bases; unmatched junction bases: 6. The CDR3 DNA is TGTGCCAGCAGCTTATCCAGGGGGCACCCCACTGAAGCTTTCTTT. It encodes CASSLSRGHPTEAFF.

This sequence joins TRBV19 and TRBJ1-1, with D possibly being TRBD1 (5 bases). The CDR3 runs 14 residues. From germline, CDR1 is LNHDA and CDR2 SQIVND (reference sequence). V lost 3 bases to trimming and J lost 5 bases, with 13 bases between them. The CDR3 DNA reads TGTGCCAGTAGTATCCCTTCGGGGGTTACTGAAGCTTTCTTT. It translates to CASSIPSGVTEAFF.

This chain uses TRBV28 with TRBJ1-5, with D uncertain. V lost 3 bases and J lost 3, with 6 bases in between. The CDR3 contains 13 residues. Germline V gene sequence: CDR1 MDHEN, CDR2 SYDVKM. The CDR3 DNA is TGTGCCAGCAGTTTGGGCTTCAATCAGCCCCAGCATTTT. The encoded protein is CASSLGFNQPQHF.

This sequence joins TRBV15 and TRBJ1-1; D is unclear. CDR3 length: 14 amino acids. With 0 bases removed from V and 2 bases from J, the gap between germline ends came to 7 bases. Germline loops: CDR1 LNHNV, CDR2 YYDKDF (reference sequence). CDR3 DNA sequence: TGTGCCACCAGCAGAGATTTCGGTAACACTGAAGCTTTCTTT. Its protein is CATSRDFGNTEAFF.

DNA of the CDR3: TGTGCCAGCAGTTTCGACAGGGGCGTCGGCGGGGAGCTGTTTTTT. Its translation: CASSFDRGVGGELFF. This sequence joins TRBV7-9 and TRBJ2-2; 8 bases agree with TRBD1. This CDR3 spans 15 amino acids. Trimming took 6 bases from V and 7 from J; bases not matched to a gene: 10. Germline V CDR1 and CDR2: SEHNR, FQNEAQ (reference sequence).

The genes are TRBV7-9 and TRBJ2-2; D may be TRBD2 (5 bases). CDR3 length: 16 residues. V was cut by 1 base and J by 1 base, with 10 bases left in between. Germline V gene lookup returns CDR1 SEHNR and CDR2 FQNEAQ (reference sequence). CDR3 DNA: TGTGCCAGCAGCTTAGTGGAAGAGGGGAACACCGGGGAGCTGTTTTTT. It specifies CASSLVEEGNTGELFF.

The rearrangement links TRBV7-9 to TRBJ2-2; no reliable D call. V was trimmed by 2 bases and J by 1 base, leaving 20 bases between them. Per germline, CDR1 SEHNR and CDR2 FQNEAQ (reference sequence). The CDR3 spans 19 residues. CDR3 amino acids: CASSLSGGQLILNTGELFF. CDR3 nucleotide sequence: TGTGCCAGCAGCTTATCGGGTGGCCAGCTAATATTGAACACCGGGGAGCTGTTTTTT.

This CDR3 is CAITPQGALSPLHF. For the CDR3, the DNA is TGTGCCATAACCCCCCAGGGGGCACTTTCACCCCTCCACTTT. The V call is TRBV6-5, the J call TRBJ1-6; 8 bases align to TRBD1. Trimming cost V 10 bases and J 9 bases; bases outside gene matches: 11. This CDR3 has 14 amino acids. Germline V gives CDR1 MNHEY, CDR2 SVGAGI.

CDR3 in DNA: TGCGCCAGCAGCTTGGACGGGATGAACACTGAAGCTTTCTTT. The encoded protein is CASSLDGMNTEAFF. The chain is built from TRBV5-1 and TRBJ1-1; D gene ambiguous. The CDR3 consists of 14 residues. V gave up 0 bases and J gave up 0 bases, with 6 bases separating them. In germline, CDR1 is SGHRS, CDR2 YFSETQ.

A word on this clone: Sequence at one end of the junction differs from germline and may be a read error. The CDR3, as DNA: TGTGCCAGCAGGGAAGCGGGGGGTTACAATGAGCAGTTCTTC. It codes for CASREAGGYNEQFF. The chain carries TRBV2 and TRBJ2-1; TRBD2 matches at 9 bases. This CDR3 has 14 amino acids. Germline lookup yields CDR1 SNHLY and CDR2 FYNNEI.

This sequence joins TRBV11-2 and TRBJ1-2; D is ambiguous. V was cut by 4 bases and J by 4 bases, with 7 bases left in between. Germline loops: CDR1 SGHAT, CDR2 FQNNGV. The CDR3 is 12 amino acids. This chain's CDR3 is CASSSDGYGYTF. Written as DNA, the CDR3 is TGTGCCAGCAGCTCAGACGGCTATGGCTACACCTTC.

The V gene is TRBV27, the J gene TRBJ1-4; unclear D gene. Germline-derived CDR1 and CDR2 are MNHEY and SMNVEV (reference sequence). V dropped 6 bases and J dropped 0 bases, with 11 bases sitting between them. The CDR3 totals 15 residues. The CDR3 DNA reads TGTGCCAGCAGCCCGGGAGACGCAACTAATGAAAAACTGTTTTTT. Translating it yields CASSPGDATNEKLFF.

V gene TRBV6-5 combines with J gene TRBJ1-2; D gene uncertain. Germline values: CDR1 MNHEY, CDR2 SVGAGI. With 2 bases removed from V and 7 bases from J, the gap between germline ends came to 11 bases. This CDR3 spans 13 amino acids. CDR3 loop: CASSYGIWSGYTF. In DNA form, the CDR3 reads TGTGCCAGCAGTTACGGCATATGGTCTGGCTACACCTTC.

V gene TRBV5-5 combines with J gene TRBJ1-2, with 9 bases lining up with TRBD1. Germline V gives CDR1 SGHKS, CDR2 YYEKEE (reference sequence). The V gene end was trimmed by 9 bases and the J gene end by 1 base; junction bases not matched to a gene: 10. CDR3 length equals 15 residues. CDR3: CATSHTGQGNYGYTF. The CDR3, as DNA: TGTGCCACCTCCCACACGGGACAGGGTAACTATGGCTACACCTTC.

This sequence joins TRBV5-1 and TRBJ1-1; no reliable D call. V lost 7 bases and J 2 bases, leaving 15 bases between the germline ends. This CDR3 region has 14 residues. CDR1 and CDR2 from the germline V gene are SGHRS and YFSETQ. CDR3 residues: CASQSGPQNTEAFF. CDR3 DNA: TGCGCCAGCCAGTCAGGCCCGCAAAACACTGAAGCTTTCTTT.

The rearrangement links TRBV18 to TRBJ1-1, with TRBD1 identical over 8 bases. After removal of 3 bases from V and 3 bases from J, the junction contained 9 bases not matched to a gene. The CDR3 is 16 residues long. The germline V gene encodes CDR1 KGHSH and CDR2 LQKENI. Here the CDR3 DNA reads TGTGCCAGCTCACCGTTCCAGGGGGCTGGGGACACTGAAGCTTTCTTT. Amino acids: CASSPFQGAGDTEAFF.

This chain joins TRBV28 and TRBJ1-5, with D perhaps matching TRBD1 (5 bases). Per the germline V gene, CDR1 is MDHEN and CDR2 is SYDVKM. The CDR3 is 16 residues long. The ends were cut back, 7 bases at V and 5 bases at J, with 21 bases in the middle. The CDR3 sequence is CASNPSIRVGYQPQHF. The CDR3 DNA follows: TGTGCCAGCAACCCTAGTATCAGGGTAGGGTATCAGCCCCAGCATTTT.

This chain connects TRBV5-1 to TRBJ2-5; possible D gene TRBD1, 5 bases. Looked up from germline, CDR1 is SGHRS and CDR2 is YFSETQ. Trimming took off 0 bases at V and 0 bases at J, with 12 bases between the two ends. This CDR3 spans 16 amino acids. CDR3 coding DNA: TGCGCCAGCAGCTTGGGACAGACAAATAACCAAGAGACCCAGTACTTC. Protein product: CASSLGQTNNQETQYF.

This chain connects TRBV30 to TRBJ1-2, with no clear D. This CDR3 is built from 14 residues. V was trimmed by 2 bases and J by 3 bases, leaving 13 bases between them. The germline CDR1 and CDR2 sequences are GTSNPN and SVGIG (reference sequence). The CDR3 nucleotides read TGTGCCTGGAGTAGGCGGAGGGCAGACTATGGCTACACCTTC. Translation gives CAWSRRRADYGYTF. Based on the CDR3 plus reference TRBV30 and TRBJ1-2, the full variable domain is SQTIHQWPATLVQPVGSPLSLECTVEGTSNPNLYWYRQAAGRGLQLLFYSVGIGQISSEVPQNLSASRPQDRQFILSSKKLLLSDSGFYLCAWSRRRADYGYTFGSGTRLTVV.

This clone appeared a few times. The chain uses TRBV4-2 and TRBJ1-2; 9 bases agree with TRBD1. The germline V gene encodes CDR1 LGHNA and CDR2 YNFKEQ. With 1 base clipped from V and 4 bases from J, the junction kept 4 bases outside the gene matches. The CDR3 consists of 15 residues. This chain's CDR3 is CASSQVWDRVYGYTF. The DNA for the CDR3 is TGTGCCAGCAGCCAAGTATGGGACAGGGTCTATGGCTACACCTTC.